This is a list of T cell receptor beta chains from one sample in a study of identical twins. TCRdb reprocessed the 5' RACE reads with MiXCR, giving one entry per CDR3 protein. The repertoire consists of 1.5 million to 2 million distinct CDR3 sequences, with about 31% occurring once and the leading ten covering around 0.3%. Material for sequencing was cord blood. The receptor set was obtained from a newborn girl in good health. Both conserved end residues are part of each CDR3. The order of the fields is CDR3 DNA, CDR3 protein, clone size, CDR3 length, J gene, V gene, D gene. The D gene is left open where the match is weak. The listing skips clone size in some rows; elsewhere it reads once, few, many or a size class.

CDR3nt: TGCAGTGCTCGAGACTGGACGCTTAGCACAGATACGCAGTATTTT
CDR3aa: CSARDWTLSTDTQYF
abundance: NA
len: 15
j_gene: TRBJ2-3
v_gene: TRBV20-1
d_gene: NA

CDR3nt: TGCGCCAGCAGCGTGCGGGAGGGCCCTTACAATGAGCAGTACTTC
CDR3aa: CASSVREGPYNEQYF
abundance: NA
len: 15
j_gene: TRBJ2-7
v_gene: TRBV5-1
d_gene: TRBD2

CDR3nt: TGTGCCAGCGAGGACAGGGGTACCGGGGAGCTGTTTTTT
CDR3aa: CASEDRGTGELFF
abundance: NA
len: 13
j_gene: TRBJ2-2
v_gene: TRBV11-3
d_gene: TRBD1

CDR3nt: TGTGCCAGCAGTTACTCGACAGGCCACTATAATTCACCCCTCCACTTT
CDR3aa: CASSYSTGHYNSPLHF
abundance: few
len: 16
j_gene: TRBJ1-6
v_gene: TRBV6-5
d_gene: NA

CDR3nt: TGTGCCAGCAGTTACCGCGGGGGGCTGGGCAATGGGCAGTTCTTC
CDR3aa: CASSYRGGLGNGQFF
abundance: once
len: 15
j_gene: TRBJ2-1
v_gene: TRBV6-5
d_gene: TRBD2

CDR3nt: TGTGCCAGCAGCTTCCGACTAGCGGAGTACTTC
CDR3aa: CASSFRLAEYF
abundance: NA
len: 11
j_gene: TRBJ2-5
v_gene: TRBV5-6
d_gene: TRBD2

CDR3nt: TGCAGTGCTACCGACAGGGGGCACAGGAACAATGAGCAGTTCTTC
CDR3aa: CSATDRGHRNNEQFF
abundance: few
len: 15
j_gene: TRBJ2-1
v_gene: TRBV20-1
d_gene: TRBD1

CDR3nt: TGCAATGCTAGCGGGAGGGCCGGGGGAGATACGCAGTATTTT
CDR3aa: CNASGRAGGDTQYF
abundance: NA
len: 14
j_gene: TRBJ2-3
v_gene: TRBV20-1
d_gene: TRBD2

CDR3nt: TGTGCCAGCAGCCCGACAGCGTACGGCACAGATACGCAGTATTTT
CDR3aa: CASSPTAYGTDTQYF
abundance: NA
len: 15
j_gene: TRBJ2-3
v_gene: TRBV9
d_gene: NA

CDR3nt: TGTGCCAGCAGGTTGGGACAGGGGCTCTACGAGCAGTACTTC
CDR3aa: CASRLGQGLYEQYF
abundance: few
len: 14
j_gene: TRBJ2-7
v_gene: TRBV2
d_gene: TRBD1

CDR3nt: TGCAGTGCTAGATCAGGGGCAGGGTATGAGCAGTACTTC
CDR3aa: CSARSGAGYEQYF
abundance: NA
len: 13
j_gene: TRBJ2-4
v_gene: TRBV20-1
d_gene: NA

CDR3nt: TGCAGTCGAACGGACAGGCCAAACAATCAGCCCCAGCATTTT
CDR3aa: CSRTDRPNNQPQHF
abundance: NA
len: 14
j_gene: TRBJ1-5
v_gene: TRBV20-1
d_gene: TRBD1

CDR3nt: TGTGCCACCAGTGGCCTCGGGACTAGCGGATCTTACGAGCAGTACTTC
CDR3aa: CATSGLGTSGSYEQYF
abundance: NA
len: 16
j_gene: TRBJ2-7
v_gene: TRBV24-1
d_gene: TRBD2

CDR3nt: TGTGCCAGCAGTGAACAGGGAGCCGGCTCCTACGAGCAGTACTTC
CDR3aa: CASSEQGAGSYEQYF
abundance: NA
len: 15
j_gene: TRBJ2-7
v_gene: TRBV6-1
d_gene: NA

CDR3nt: TGTGCCAGCAGCTTAACTCCTGGACAGGGGAACTATGGCTACACCTTC
CDR3aa: CASSLTPGQGNYGYTF
abundance: many
len: 16
j_gene: TRBJ1-2
v_gene: TRBV7-2
d_gene: TRBD1

CDR3nt: TGTGCCAGCAGCGTAGTAGGTAGCGGGGGCTACAATGAGCAGTTCTTC
CDR3aa: CASSVVGSGGYNEQFF
abundance: NA
len: 16
j_gene: TRBJ2-1
v_gene: TRBV9
d_gene: TRBD2

CDR3nt: TGTGCCAGCAGCTTAGGAGGACTACTGACCAAAAACATTCAGTACTTC
CDR3aa: CASSLGGLLTKNIQYF
abundance: NA
len: 16
j_gene: TRBJ2-4
v_gene: TRBV11-2
d_gene: NA

CDR3nt: TGTGCCAGCAGTTTATCCAGGACTAGCGGGAGGCCCCCTTCCGCCTACGAGCAGTACTTC
CDR3aa: CASSLSRTSGRPPSAYEQYF
abundance: NA
len: 20
j_gene: TRBJ2-7
v_gene: TRBV28
d_gene: TRBD2

CDR3nt: TGTGCCAGCAGAACCGGACGGAGCTCCTACGAGCAGTACTTC
CDR3aa: CASRTGRSSYEQYF
abundance: NA
len: 14
j_gene: TRBJ2-7
v_gene: TRBV6-1
d_gene: NA